A selection of T cell receptor beta chains follows, all from one sample in a study of blood T cell repertoires in COVID-19. Assay used: immunoSEQ multiplex PCR; TCRdb lists only in-frame clones, some missing. The table shows some 83,000 clones, with approximately 85% occurring only once. The source material was peripheral blood. The receptor set was obtained from a man aged 50 to 60 with active COVID-19. CDR3s leave out the opening cysteine and the closing phenylalanine or tryptophan. Fields, in order: V gene, CDR3 protein.

>TRBV11-2
ASSPGLASWI
>TRBV19
ASSTGETQY
>TRBV24-1
ATSDLGAGNQPQH
>TRBV19
ASSTRQGDGETQY
>TRBV7-3
ASSPAGPYNEQF
>TRBV6-6
ASSYAAGQGPGEQY
>TRBV29-1
SVLGGLLPGELF
>TRBV2
ASSEARDRERPAF
>TRBV15
ATSREPGDYNSPLH
>TRBV28
ASSLLAPGTSGKGEQY
>TRBV28
ASAGGRGRENTEAF
>TRBV4-2
ASSQVAGAGEQF
>TRBV11-2
ASTQLGAGAYTEAF
>TRBV9
ASSGGLSGSNEQF
>TRBV5-1
ASRVGTRGPDTQY
>TRBV29-1
SVEDLSQGVGYT
>TRBV9
ASSVRLAGDQETQY
>TRBV25-1
ASSKGTSGRETQY
>TRBV27
ASFRSQTTDIQY
>TRBV27
ASSPGTGGPYGYT
>TRBV7-2
ASSSVGWGGEAF
>TRBV6-5
ASSWGGRSEKLF
>TRBV12-3/TRBV12-4
ASAAVSTGELF
>TRBV30
AWRGQGANYGYT
>TRBV19
ASSTGYSVQETQY
>TRBV20-1
SASVREGTSGRLEQF
>TRBV3-1/TRBV3-2
ASSQGSTASTYGYT
>TRBV27
ASSPGGSYNEQF
>TRBV7-2
ASSESTVSSGANVLT
>TRBV19
ASSIGQGAFGYT
>TRBV6-5
ASSSRQGAANEKLF
>TRBV18
ASSRQTSGGTDTQY
>TRBV18
ASSPGTADTYEQY
>TRBV12-1
ASSFEFFWSRREQF
>TRBV29-1
SVEEGAGAHPWELF
>TRBV18
ASSGTSGHNEQF
>TRBV6-6
ASSLEGGETEAF
>TRBV6-2/TRBV6-3
ASSRGTSGSNEQF